This T cell receptor (beta chain) appears in the sequencing data of a study of cytomegalovirus exposure and HLA in healthy donors. Study-level background: HLA-typed donors were the source of about 85 million unique TCRs held in an early data release. Study results and caveats: More clonal expansion characterized HLA-associated TCR beta chains than equally common others in a later analysis.

This clone has just a few counts. Antigen: not known. PCR was performed using 60 Vbeta and 13 Jbeta primers. The method was immunoSEQ multiplex PCR; TCRdb's version includes in-frame clones alone and lacks a portion of them. The sample lists more than 45,000 clones, around four fifths occurring once. The ends lost 4 bases at V and 3 bases at J; junction bases unmatched: 17. The CDR3 has 20 residues. The V gene's germline CDR1 is SGHDN and CDR2 FVKESK. The V gene is TRBV14, the J gene TRBJ2-7, with 14 bases matching TRBD2. Material: PBMCs. The TCR was taken from a man under 40 in good health and CMV-seronegative. This CDR3 is CASSPTPGGTSGGSSYEQYF. The CDR3 DNA follows: TGTGCCAGCAGCCCCACCCCGGGCGGGACTAGCGGGGGCTCTAGCTACGAGCAGTACTTC. The full variable domain, with the rest looked up from reference TRBV14 and TRBJ2-7, is EAGVTQFPSHSVIEKGQTVTLRCDPISGHDNLYWYRRVMGKEIKFLLHFVKESKQDESGMPNNRFLAERTGGTYSTLKVQPAELEDSGVYFCASSPTPGGTSGGSSYEQYFGPGTRLTVT.